This T cell receptor beta chain originates from a study of PD-1 blockade in classical Hodgkin lymphoma. Time point specified: cycle 4 day 1 (C4D1), after less than seven weeks of nivolumab. Every single patient, without exception, relapsed after autologous stem cell transplantation, and brentuximab vedotin exposure varied. As to this clone: What it binds is unknown.

The CDR3 length is 13 residues. Trimming left V 4 bases short and J 9 bases short, with 16 bases between. Germline V gene data show CDR1 as SGHVS and CDR2 as FQNEAQ. General study points: Whereas CD4+ TCR diversity had risen significantly by C4D1, CD8+ TCR diversity had not.

This table comes from immunoSEQ multiplex PCR, and its TCRdb copy is limited to in-frame clones, with some not included. This repertoire shows some 58,000 clones, around nine tenths found once; its top ten account for around 8%. Sample: peripheral blood mononuclear cells (PBMCs), taken before the fourth cycle of nivolumab. The chain recombines TRBV7-8 with TRBJ2-7; D possibly corresponds to TRBD2 (5 bases). This clonotype originated in a human donor with classical Hodgkin lymphoma. DNA for the CDR3: TGTGCCAGCAGCTCATCACAGACTACGGGGCAGTACTTC. Residues: CASSSSQTTGQYF.